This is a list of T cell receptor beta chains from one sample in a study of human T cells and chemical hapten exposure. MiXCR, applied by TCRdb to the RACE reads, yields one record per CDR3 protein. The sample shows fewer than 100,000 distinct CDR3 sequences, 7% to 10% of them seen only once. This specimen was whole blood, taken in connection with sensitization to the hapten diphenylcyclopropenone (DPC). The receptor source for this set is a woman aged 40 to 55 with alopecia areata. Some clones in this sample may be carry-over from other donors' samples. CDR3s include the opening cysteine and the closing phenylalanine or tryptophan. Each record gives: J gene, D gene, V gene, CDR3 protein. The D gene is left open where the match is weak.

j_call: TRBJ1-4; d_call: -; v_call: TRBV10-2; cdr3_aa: CASSRQFNEKLFF
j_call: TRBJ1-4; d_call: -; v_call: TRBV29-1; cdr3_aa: CSVESGWRGKLFF
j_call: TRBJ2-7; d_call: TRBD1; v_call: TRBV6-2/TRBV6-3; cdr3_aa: CASSQPGQGEREQYF
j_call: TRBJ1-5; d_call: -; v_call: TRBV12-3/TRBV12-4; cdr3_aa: CASSLVYQPQHF
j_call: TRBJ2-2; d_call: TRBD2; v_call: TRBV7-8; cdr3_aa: CASSPRTSGSGGELFF
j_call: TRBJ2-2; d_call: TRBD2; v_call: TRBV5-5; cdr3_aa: CASSLISGSVGELFF
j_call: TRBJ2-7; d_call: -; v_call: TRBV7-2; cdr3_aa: CASSSARTVNEQYF
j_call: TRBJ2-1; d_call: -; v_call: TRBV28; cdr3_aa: CASRPPIGAQSSYNEQFF
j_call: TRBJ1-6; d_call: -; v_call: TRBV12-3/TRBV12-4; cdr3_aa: CASSLRQLESSPLHF
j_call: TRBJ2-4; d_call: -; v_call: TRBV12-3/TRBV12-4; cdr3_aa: CASSFLGILAKNIQYF
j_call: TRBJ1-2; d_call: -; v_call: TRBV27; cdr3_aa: CASGRSPNYGYTF
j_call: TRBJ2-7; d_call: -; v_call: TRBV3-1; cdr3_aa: CASSLGGFSSYEQYF
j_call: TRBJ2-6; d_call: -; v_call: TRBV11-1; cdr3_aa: CASSLVGSGTNVLTF
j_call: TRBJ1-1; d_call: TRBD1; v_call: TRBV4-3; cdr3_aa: CASSQRTGGGTEAFF
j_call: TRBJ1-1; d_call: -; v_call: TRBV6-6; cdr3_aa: CASNFLGEPEAFF
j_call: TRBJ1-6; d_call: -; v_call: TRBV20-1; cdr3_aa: CSARVTGDSPLHF
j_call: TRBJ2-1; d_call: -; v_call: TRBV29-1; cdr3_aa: CSVRSPTYNEQFF
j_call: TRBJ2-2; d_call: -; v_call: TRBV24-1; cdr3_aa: CATSDENTGELFF
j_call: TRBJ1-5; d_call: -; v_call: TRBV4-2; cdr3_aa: CASSQDSQPQHF
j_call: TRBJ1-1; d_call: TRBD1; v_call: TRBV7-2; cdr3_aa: CASSRDRDTEAFF
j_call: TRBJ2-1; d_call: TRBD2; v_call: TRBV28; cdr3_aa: CASSGAGGQAEQFF
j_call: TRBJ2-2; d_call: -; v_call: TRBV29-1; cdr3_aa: CSVEDRDTTGELFF
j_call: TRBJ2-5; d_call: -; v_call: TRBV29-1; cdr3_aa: CSVSGRAGTRQETQYF
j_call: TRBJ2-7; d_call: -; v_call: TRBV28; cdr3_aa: CASTETPTYEQYF
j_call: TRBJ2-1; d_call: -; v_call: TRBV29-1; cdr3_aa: CSVVRTSYNEQFF
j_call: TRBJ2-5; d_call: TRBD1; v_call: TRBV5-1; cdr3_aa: CASSLGQGAETQYF